Listed below are T cell receptor beta chains from one sample, sequenced in a study of neurological immune-mediated disorders. TCRdb independently ran MiXCR on the 5' RACE reads; one entry per CDR3 protein. The repertoire holds 77,000 or so distinct CDR3 sequences, with around 9.9% as singletons. The sample was PBMCs. The receptors stem from a man aged 45-65 years in good health. Each CDR3 is given with its conserved first and last residue. D genes are given only for firm matches. Some rows have no size entry. The others give once, few or many, or a class for an expanded clone.

CASSSMGVGQNIQYF	TGTGCCAGCAGTTCCATGGGAGTAGGCCAAAACATTCAGTACTTC	TRBV28	TRBJ2-4	NA	NA
CASHHRVGAFF	TGTGCCAGCCACCACAGGGTAGGGGCTTTCTTT	TRBV28	TRBJ1-1	NA	NA
CASIRWGGVDTGELFF	TGTGCCAGCATCCGATGGGGGGGCGTAGACACCGGGGAGCTGTTTTTT	TRBV28	TRBJ2-2	NA	many
CASSYSIPPGEDYGYTF	TGTGCCAGCAGTTACTCAATCCCTCCAGGGGAAGATTATGGCTACACCTTC	TRBV6-5	TRBJ1-2	NA	many
CASSPGVQETQYF	TGCGCCAGCAGCCCTGGGGTCCAAGAGACCCAGTACTTC	TRBV5-1	TRBJ2-5	NA	NA
CATSGGYGSPLHF	TGTGCCACCAGTGGGGGATATGGTTCACCCCTCCACTTT	TRBV24-1	TRBJ1-6	NA	NA
CASSLTMNTEAFF	TGCGCCAGCAGCCTAACAATGAACACTGAAGCTTTCTTT	TRBV5-1	TRBJ1-1	NA	many
CASSGYGMAHEQFF	TGTGCCAGCAGTGGTTATGGGATGGCCCATGAGCAGTTCTTC	TRBV6-2/TRBV6-3	TRBJ2-1	NA	NA
CASSRTHNIRAETQYF	TGTGCCAGCAGCCGTACACACAATATTCGGGCAGAGACCCAGTACTTC	TRBV12-3/TRBV12-4	TRBJ2-5	NA	many
CSAYLAGVSGELFF	TGCAGTGCGTATCTAGCGGGAGTAAGCGGGGAGCTGTTTTTT	TRBV20-1	TRBJ2-2	TRBD2	many
CAISEVWDRGRRDTQYF	TGTGCCATCAGTGAGGTTTGGGACAGGGGGCGAAGAGATACGCAGTATTTT	TRBV10-3	TRBJ2-3	TRBD1	many
CSASLARGETQYF	TGCAGTGCGTCACTAGCGCGGGGAGAGACCCAGTACTTC	TRBV20-1	TRBJ2-5	TRBD2	many
CASSSTSSTYEQYF	TGTGCCAGCAGCTCGACATCATCGACCTACGAGCAGTACTTC	TRBV12-3/TRBV12-4	TRBJ2-7	NA	many
CSARAKQAQGNQPQHF	TGCAGTGCTAGAGCTAAACAGGCTCAGGGCAATCAGCCCCAGCATTTT	TRBV20-1	TRBJ1-5	NA	many
CASSLASVADTQYF	TGCGCCAGCAGCTTGGCTAGCGTGGCAGATACGCAGTATTTT	TRBV5-1	TRBJ2-3	NA	many
CASSVGGVDEQYF	TGTGCCAGCAGCGTTGGGGGGGTGGACGAGCAGTACTTC	TRBV9	TRBJ2-7	TRBD2	many
CASSLTSSGGAHTQYF	TGTGCCAGCAGCTTAACGTCTAGCGGGGGGGCCCATACGCAGTATTTT	TRBV7-2	TRBJ2-3	TRBD2	many
CASSLGQAGDTQYF	TGTGCCAGCAGTTTAGGACAGGCAGGAGATACGCAGTATTTT	TRBV12-3/TRBV12-4	TRBJ2-3	NA	many
CSVPMGGSFYNEQFF	TGCAGCGTCCCCATGGGTGGATCCTTTTACAATGAGCAGTTCTTC	TRBV29-1	TRBJ2-1	NA	many
CASSLAISGAGNQPQHF	TGTGCCAGCAGCTTAGCTATATCAGGGGCTGGCAATCAGCCCCAGCATTTT	TRBV7-9	TRBJ1-5	NA	many
CASSGGTGDRIHEQFF	TGTGCCAGCAGCGGAGGGACAGGGGATAGAATCCATGAGCAGTTCTTC	TRBV7-8	TRBJ2-1	TRBD1	many
CASSQAAAGYTF	TGTGCCAGCAGCCAAGCCGCAGCTGGCTACACCTTC	TRBV3-1	TRBJ1-2	NA	many
CASSWSGNSYEQYF	TGCGCCAGCAGCTGGTCAGGGAACTCCTACGAGCAGTACTTC	TRBV5-1	TRBJ2-7	NA	many
CSVRMNTGELFF	TGCAGCGTTCGAATGAACACCGGGGAGCTGTTTTTT	TRBV29-1	TRBJ2-2	NA	many
CASSHSGGTTNEQFF	TGTGCCAGCAGTCATAGCGGGGGGACTACAAATGAGCAGTTCTTC	TRBV6-4	TRBJ2-1	TRBD2	many
CASSQTGNNQPQHF	TGTGCCAGCAGCCAAACAGGGAACAATCAGCCCCAGCATTTT	TRBV12-3/TRBV12-4	TRBJ1-5	NA	many
CASSMRTGLTEAFF	TGTGCCAGCAGCATGCGGACAGGGCTCACTGAAGCTTTCTTT	TRBV9	TRBJ1-1	TRBD1	many
CASSFEGQAGNTIYF	TGTGCCAGCAGCTTCGAAGGACAGGCCGGAAACACCATATATTTT	TRBV7-2	TRBJ1-3	TRBD1	many
CAISTRMYNEQFF	TGCGCCATCTCCACCCGGATGTACAATGAGCAGTTCTTC	TRBV5-1	TRBJ2-1	NA	NA
CASSNRDRGINEQYF	TGTGCCAGCAGTAACCGGGACAGGGGGATAAACGAGCAGTACTTC	TRBV2	TRBJ2-7	TRBD1	few
CASSPDPREGYTF	TGTGCCAGTAGTCCTGACCCGCGGGAAGGCTACACCTTC	TRBV19	TRBJ1-2	NA	NA
CASGQGINQPQHF	TGTGCCAGCGGCCAGGGGATCAATCAGCCCCAGCATTTT	TRBV25-1	TRBJ1-5	NA	many
CTSSRDPNFKETQYF	TGCACCAGCTCCCGGGACCCCAATTTCAAAGAGACCCAGTACTTC	TRBV6-1	TRBJ2-5	NA	once
CASSLEGRLHEKLFF	TGCGCCAGCAGCTTGGAGGGCAGGTTACATGAAAAACTGTTTTTT	TRBV5-1	TRBJ1-4	NA	many
CASSLAGANTGELFF	TGTGCCAGCAGCTTGGCAGGGGCGAACACCGGGGAGCTGTTTTTT	TRBV7-8	TRBJ2-2	NA	many
CASTESDRVAKNIQYF	TGTGCCAGTACCGAATCCGACAGAGTAGCCAAAAACATTCAGTACTTC	TRBV19	TRBJ2-4	NA	few
CSARGTVYEQYF	TGCAGTGCTAGGGGGACAGTCTACGAGCAGTACTTC	TRBV20-1	TRBJ2-7	TRBD1	many
CASSLGSGTLNQPQHF	TGCGCCAGCAGCTTGGGGTCCGGGACACTTAATCAGCCCCAGCATTTT	TRBV5-1	TRBJ1-5	NA	many
CASSLGTLGYF	TGTGCCAGCAGTTTAGGGACCCTGGGCTACTTC	TRBV12-3/TRBV12-4	TRBJ2-5	NA	many
CSVRTSVTYEQYF	TGCAGCGTTCGGACTAGCGTAACCTACGAGCAGTACTTC	TRBV29-1	TRBJ2-7	TRBD2	NA
CASSLGLPTGEQFF	TGTGCCAGCAGTTTGGGACTCCCGACTGGTGAGCAGTTCTTC	TRBV6-5	TRBJ2-1	NA	many
CATSRPPRGPEHNEQFF	TGTGCCACCAGCAGACCCCCCCGGGGGCCCGAACACAATGAGCAGTTCTTC	TRBV15	TRBJ2-1	NA	many
CSARALVETQYF	TGCAGTGCTAGAGCCCTTGTGGAGACCCAGTACTTC	TRBV20-1	TRBJ2-5	NA	many
CASSPGGSLGYGYTF	TGTGCCAGCAGCCCAGGCGGGTCCCTAGGCTATGGCTACACCTTC	TRBV7-9	TRBJ1-2	NA	NA
CASSQEADSGGNQPQHF	TGTGCCAGCAGCCAAGAGGCTGATTCGGGGGGCAATCAGCCCCAGCATTTT	TRBV14	TRBJ1-5	NA	few
CANLVDRVVYEQYF	TGTGCCAACCTGGTGGACAGGGTCGTCTACGAGCAGTACTTC	TRBV10-3	TRBJ2-7	TRBD1	many
CSSSLGDRGDNEQFF	TGCTCCAGCAGCTTGGGGGACAGGGGTGACAATGAGCAGTTCTTC	TRBV5-1	TRBJ2-1	TRBD1	NA
CASSQDRGRDKQYF	TGTGCCAGCAGCCAAGATAGAGGCAGGGATAAGCAGTACTTC	TRBV4-2	TRBJ2-7	NA	many
CSGGKDADTIYF	TGCAGCGGTGGCAAGGACGCGGACACCATATATTTT	TRBV29-1	TRBJ1-3	NA	many
CASSLLTGANVLTF	TGCGCCAGCAGCTTGTTGACTGGGGCCAACGTCCTGACTTTC	TRBV5-1	TRBJ2-6	NA	many
CASSLNLGGRETQYF	TGTGCCAGCAGTTTAAATTTGGGGGGAAGAGAGACCCAGTACTTC	TRBV28	TRBJ2-5	NA	many
CASSAYQRGVNEQFF	TGTGCCAGCAGCGCCTATCAGAGGGGGGTGAATGAGCAGTTCTTC	TRBV7-2	TRBJ2-1	NA	many
CSATLLGAVSYNEQFF	TGCAGTGCAACCCTCCTAGGGGCGGTTTCCTACAATGAGCAGTTCTTC	TRBV20-1	TRBJ2-1	NA	few
CATSRGGQGRNEQYF	TGTGCCACCAGCCGCGGAGGTCAGGGGAGGAACGAGCAGTACTTC	TRBV15	TRBJ2-7	NA	many
CASSSLAEYNEQFF	TGCGCCAGCAGCTCCCTAGCGGAGTACAATGAGCAGTTCTTC	TRBV5-1	TRBJ2-1	TRBD2	NA
CASSQALGGRVNEQFF	TGTGCCAGCAGCCAAGCCCTCGGCGGGAGAGTGAATGAGCAGTTCTTC	TRBV3-1	TRBJ2-1	TRBD2	many
CASSEYADPKNIQYF	TGTGCCAGCAGTGAATACGCAGACCCCAAAAACATTCAGTACTTC	TRBV25-1	TRBJ2-4	NA	many